The next 12 T cell receptor beta chains were all read from a single sample in a study of CXCR3-negative and CXCR3-positive naive CD8 T cells. UMI-labeled 5' RACE TRB cDNA libraries were prepared from the cells. TCRdb reanalyzed the 5' RACE reads and collapses them to one entry per CDR3 protein, without DNA. The table lists over 70,000 distinct CDR3 sequences. Input material: naive CXCR3- CD8+ T cells from blood. Documented subset: CD45RO-CCR7+CD27+CD95- naive CD8+ T cells lacking CXCR3 (TNR3-). The receptor set was obtained from a human donor in good health. Some clones in this sample may be carry-over from other donors' samples.

V usage is TRBV29-1 and J usage is TRBJ2-1; lacking DNA, the TRBD2 call made by TCRdb goes unchecked. The CDR3 extends over 13 amino acids. Germline values: CDR1 SQVTM, CDR2 ANQGSEA. CDR3 loop: CSALAPSYNEQFF.

This chain links TRBV9 with TRBJ1-2; TCRdb picks TRBD1, but there is no DNA to check that call. The germline gives CDR1 SGDLS, CDR2 YYNGEE. The CDR3 has 14 residues. CDR3: CASTGTGEDYGYTF. Complete variable domain (other parts from reference TRBV9 and TRBJ1-2): DSGVTQTPKHLITATGQRVTLRCSPRSGDLSVYWYQQSLDQGLQFLIQYYNGEERAKGNILERFSAQQFPDLHSELNLSSLELGDSALYFCASTGTGEDYGYTFGSGTRLTVV.

This sequence joins TRBV5-4 and TRBJ2-7. Germline V lookup: CDR1 SGHNT, CDR2 YYREEE (reference sequence). This CDR3 spans 15 amino acids. CDR3: CASSLESDYAYEQYF.

The chain is built from TRBV15 and TRBJ2-7. The CDR3 totals 12 residues. Germline assignment: CDR1 LNHNV and CDR2 YYDKDF (reference sequence). CDR3 protein: CATSSTQYEQYF.

V and J are TRBV29-1 and TRBJ1-2; lacking DNA, the TRBD1 call made by TCRdb goes unchecked. Per germline, CDR1 SQVTM and CDR2 ANQGSEA. The CDR3 consists of 13 residues. The CDR3 reads CRAGDRDGSGYTF.

This sequence joins TRBV27 and TRBJ2-7; absent DNA, TCRdb's TRBD1 call cannot be checked. This CDR3 region has 14 residues. CDR1 and CDR2 from the germline V gene are MNHEY and SMNVEV (reference sequence). CDR3 protein: CASRSQGPFYEQYF.

V gene TRBV29-1 combines with J gene TRBJ2-1. This CDR3 is 15 amino acids long. The V gene's germline CDR1 is SQVTM and CDR2 ANQGSEA. The CDR3: CSVGGQVGSYNEQFF.

The chain links TRBV4-2 to TRBJ1-1. The CDR3 is made up of 15 amino acids. In germline, CDR1 is LGHNA, CDR2 YNFKEQ. The CDR3 region is CASSQDSFADTEAFF.

The chain recombines TRBV11-2 with TRBJ1-1; the TCRdb D gene call, TRBD1, has no DNA to confirm it. From germline, CDR1 is SGHAT and CDR2 FQNNGV. The CDR3 loop spans 14 amino acids. CDR3 in amino acids: CASSAGPQTPGAFF. Filled out from reference TRBV11-2 and TRBJ1-1, the complete variable domain reads EAGVAQSPRYKIIEKRQSVAFWCNPISGHATLYWYQQILGQGPKLLIQFQNNGVVDDSQLPKDRFSAERLKGVDSTLKIQPAKLEDSAVYLCASSAGPQTPGAFFGQGTRLTVV.

This chain joins TRBV29-1 and TRBJ2-1; absent DNA, TCRdb's TRBD2 call cannot be checked. Germline V gene data show CDR1 as SQVTM and CDR2 as ANQGSEA. The CDR3 spans 11 residues. The CDR3 sequence: CSVQREGLASF.

V and J are TRBV29-1 and TRBJ2-7; the D call from TCRdb, TRBD2, cannot be confirmed without DNA. The CDR3 runs 15 residues. Per the germline V gene, CDR1 is SQVTM and CDR2 is ANQGSEA. The CDR3: CSVELADHHPYEQYF.

The genes are TRBV29-1 and TRBJ2-7; TCRdb picks TRBD2, but there is no DNA to check that call. The CDR3 sequence is 13 residues long. Germline CDR1 SQVTM, CDR2 ANQGSEA. CDR3 in amino acids: CSVGTSGSYEQYF.